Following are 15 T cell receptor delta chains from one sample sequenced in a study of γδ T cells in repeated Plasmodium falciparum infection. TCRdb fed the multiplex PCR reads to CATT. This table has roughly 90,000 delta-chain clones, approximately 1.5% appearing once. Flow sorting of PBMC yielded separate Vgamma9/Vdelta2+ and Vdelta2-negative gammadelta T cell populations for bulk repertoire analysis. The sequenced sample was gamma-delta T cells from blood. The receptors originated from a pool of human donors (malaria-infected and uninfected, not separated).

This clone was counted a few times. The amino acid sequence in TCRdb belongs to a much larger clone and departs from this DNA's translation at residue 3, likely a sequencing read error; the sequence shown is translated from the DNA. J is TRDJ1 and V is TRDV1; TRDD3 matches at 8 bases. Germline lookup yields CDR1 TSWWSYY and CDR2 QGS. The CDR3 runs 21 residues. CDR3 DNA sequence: TGTGCTCGTGGGGATGGTTATAGACAGGGATACGGTTTTTATTTGACCGATAAACTCATCTTT. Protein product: CARGDGYRQGYGFYLTDKLIF.

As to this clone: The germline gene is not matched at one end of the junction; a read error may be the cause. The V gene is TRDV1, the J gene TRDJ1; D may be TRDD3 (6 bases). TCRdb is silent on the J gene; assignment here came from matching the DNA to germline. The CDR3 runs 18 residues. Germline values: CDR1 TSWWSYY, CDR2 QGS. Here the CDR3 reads CSGERTDPTWGSTDKLIF. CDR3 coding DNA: TGCTCTGGGGAACGGACGGATCCCACATGGGGATCCACCGATAAACTCATCTTT.

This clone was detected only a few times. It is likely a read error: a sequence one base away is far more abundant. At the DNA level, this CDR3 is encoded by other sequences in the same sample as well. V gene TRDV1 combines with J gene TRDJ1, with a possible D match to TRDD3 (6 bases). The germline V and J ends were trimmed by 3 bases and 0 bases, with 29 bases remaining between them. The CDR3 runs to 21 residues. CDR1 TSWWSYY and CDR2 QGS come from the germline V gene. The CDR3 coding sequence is TGTGCTCTTGGGGAGCCGGTCCTAACACCCCCCTGGGGACCTTACACCGATAAACTCATCTTT. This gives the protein CALGEPVLTPPWGPYTDKLIF.

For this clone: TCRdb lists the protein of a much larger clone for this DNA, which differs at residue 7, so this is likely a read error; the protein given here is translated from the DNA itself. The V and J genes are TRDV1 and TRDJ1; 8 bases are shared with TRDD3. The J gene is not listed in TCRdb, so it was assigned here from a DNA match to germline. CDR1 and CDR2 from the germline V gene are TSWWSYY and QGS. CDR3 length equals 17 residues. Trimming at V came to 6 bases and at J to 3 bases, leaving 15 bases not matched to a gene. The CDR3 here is CALGWGSTLQYADKLIF. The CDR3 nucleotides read TGTGCTCTTGGCTGGGGGAGCACCCTTCAGTACGCCGATAAACTCATCTTT.

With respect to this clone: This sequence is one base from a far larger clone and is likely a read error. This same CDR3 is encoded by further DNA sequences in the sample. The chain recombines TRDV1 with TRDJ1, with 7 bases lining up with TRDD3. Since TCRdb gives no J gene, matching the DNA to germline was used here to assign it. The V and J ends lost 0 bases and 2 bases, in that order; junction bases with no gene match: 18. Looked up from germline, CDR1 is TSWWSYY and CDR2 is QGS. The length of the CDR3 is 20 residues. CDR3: CALGELEPWGTTPYTDKLIF. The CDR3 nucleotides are TGTGCTCTTGGGGAACTAGAGCCTTGGGGGACTACTCCGTATACCGATAAACTCATCTTT.

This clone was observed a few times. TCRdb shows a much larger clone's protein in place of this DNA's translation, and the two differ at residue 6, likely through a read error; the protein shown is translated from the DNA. CDR3 in DNA: TGTGCCTGTGACACCGGCGATAAAGGTACACACACCGATAAACTCATCTTT. As protein: CACDTGDKGTHTDKLIF. V and J are TRDV2 and TRDJ1; no reliable D call. The germline V gene encodes CDR1 GEAIGNYY and CDR2 EKD. The CDR3 has 17 residues. Deletions cut 0 bases from V and 0 bases from J, with 16 bases between.

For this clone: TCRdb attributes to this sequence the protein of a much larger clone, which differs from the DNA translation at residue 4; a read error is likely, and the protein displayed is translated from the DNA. CDR3 amino acids: CALEELRSYWGGGLGTDKLIF. The CDR3 coding sequence is TGTGCTCTTGAGGAACTACGTTCCTACTGGGGTGGGGGATTAGGTACCGATAAACTCATCTTT. J is TRDJ1 and V is TRDV1; maybe TRDD3 (8 bases). Here the J gene was assigned by germline matching of the DNA, as TCRdb has none. This CDR3 contains 21 residues. Per germline, CDR1 TSWWSYY and CDR2 QGS.

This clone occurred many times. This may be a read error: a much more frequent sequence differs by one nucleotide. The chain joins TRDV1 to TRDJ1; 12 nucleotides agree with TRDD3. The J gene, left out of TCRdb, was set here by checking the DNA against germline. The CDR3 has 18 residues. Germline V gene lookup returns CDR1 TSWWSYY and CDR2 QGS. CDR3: CALGELKPGGYGTDKLIF. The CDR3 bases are TGTGCCCTTGGGGAACTAAAACCTGGGGGATACGGCACCGATAAACTCATCTTT.

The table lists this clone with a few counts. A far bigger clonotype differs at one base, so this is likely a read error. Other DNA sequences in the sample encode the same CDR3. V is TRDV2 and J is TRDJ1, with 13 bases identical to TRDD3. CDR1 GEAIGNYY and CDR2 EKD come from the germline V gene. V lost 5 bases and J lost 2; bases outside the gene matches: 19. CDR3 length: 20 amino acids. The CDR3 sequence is CACVRRADTGGYARTDKLIF. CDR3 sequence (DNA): TGTGCCTGTGTGAGGAGAGCCGATACTGGGGGATACGCTCGGACCGATAAACTCATCTTT.

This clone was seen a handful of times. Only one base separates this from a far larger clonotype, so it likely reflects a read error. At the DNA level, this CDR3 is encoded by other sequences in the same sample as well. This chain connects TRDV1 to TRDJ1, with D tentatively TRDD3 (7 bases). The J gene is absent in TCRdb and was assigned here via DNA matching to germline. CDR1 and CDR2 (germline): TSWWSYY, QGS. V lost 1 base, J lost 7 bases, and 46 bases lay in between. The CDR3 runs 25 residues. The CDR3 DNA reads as TGTGCTCTTGGGGAACGGGTCGGGACCTACCTTTTAGGAGGTCCTACTACCCTACTGGGGCTTAAACTCATCTTT. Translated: CALGERVGTYLLGGPTTLLGLKLIF.

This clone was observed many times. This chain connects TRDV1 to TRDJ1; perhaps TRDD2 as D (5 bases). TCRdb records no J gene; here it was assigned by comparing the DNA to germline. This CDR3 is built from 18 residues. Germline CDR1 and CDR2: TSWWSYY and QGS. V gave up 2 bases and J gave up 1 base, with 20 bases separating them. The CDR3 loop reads CALGEGLAYVRGTDKLIF. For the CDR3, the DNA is TGTGCTCTTGGGGAAGGGCTAGCCTACGTACGAGGCACCGATAAACTCATCTTT.

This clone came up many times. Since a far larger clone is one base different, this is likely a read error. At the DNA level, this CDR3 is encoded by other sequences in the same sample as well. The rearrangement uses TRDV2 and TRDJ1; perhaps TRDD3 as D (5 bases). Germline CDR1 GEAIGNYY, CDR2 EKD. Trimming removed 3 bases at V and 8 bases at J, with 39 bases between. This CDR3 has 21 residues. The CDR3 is CACDAVLDVLDSSKQGTKLIF. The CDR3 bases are TGTGCCTGTGACGCGGTCCTCGACGTACTGGATTCGTCAAAGCAGGGGACCAAACTCATCTTT.

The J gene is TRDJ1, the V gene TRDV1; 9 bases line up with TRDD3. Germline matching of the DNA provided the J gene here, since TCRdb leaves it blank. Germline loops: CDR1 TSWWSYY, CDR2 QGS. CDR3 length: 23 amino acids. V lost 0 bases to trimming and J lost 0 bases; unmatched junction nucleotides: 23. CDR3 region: CALGELPRLPRYWGTSYTDKLIF. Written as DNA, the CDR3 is TGTGCTCTTGGGGAACTCCCCCGCCTTCCTCGTTACTGGGGGACTTCGTACACCGATAAACTCATCTTT.

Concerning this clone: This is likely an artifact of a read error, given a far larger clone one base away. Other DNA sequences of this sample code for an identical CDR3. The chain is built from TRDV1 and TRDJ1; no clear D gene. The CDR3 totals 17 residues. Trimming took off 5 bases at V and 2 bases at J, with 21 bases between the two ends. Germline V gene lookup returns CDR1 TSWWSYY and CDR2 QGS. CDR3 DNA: TGTGCTCTTGGGCTACCTCCGGCGGGACTGTTTACCGATAAACTCATCTTT. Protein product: CALGLPPAGLFTDKLIF.

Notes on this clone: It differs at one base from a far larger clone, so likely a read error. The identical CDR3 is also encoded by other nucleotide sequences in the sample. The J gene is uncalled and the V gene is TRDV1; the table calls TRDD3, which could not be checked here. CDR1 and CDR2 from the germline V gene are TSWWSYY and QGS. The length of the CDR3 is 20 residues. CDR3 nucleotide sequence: TGTGCTCTTGGGGAACTTAGGAGATATCTCAAGCTAGTCTACACCGATAAGCTCATCTTT. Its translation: CALGELRRYLKLVYTDKLIF.